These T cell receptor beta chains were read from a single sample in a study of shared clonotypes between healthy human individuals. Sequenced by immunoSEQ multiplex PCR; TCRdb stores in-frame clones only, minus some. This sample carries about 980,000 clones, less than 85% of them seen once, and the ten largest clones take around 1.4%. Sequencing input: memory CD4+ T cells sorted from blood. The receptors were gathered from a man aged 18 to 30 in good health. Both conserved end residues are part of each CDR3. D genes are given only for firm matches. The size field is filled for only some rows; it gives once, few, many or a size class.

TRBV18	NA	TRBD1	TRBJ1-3	CASSPPLRGSAGNTIYF	TGTGCCAGCTCACCACCGCTCAGGGGGTCGGCTGGAAACACCATATATTTT
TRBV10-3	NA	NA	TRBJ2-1	CAISEGGTSYNEQFF	TGTGCCATCAGTGAGGGGGGTACTTCCTACAATGAGCAGTTCTTC
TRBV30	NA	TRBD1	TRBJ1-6	CAWGQGGYNSPLHF	TGTGCCTGGGGACAGGGCGGTTATAATTCACCCCTCCACTTT
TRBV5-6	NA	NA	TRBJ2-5	CASSSSGGRETQYF	TGTGCCAGCAGCTCGTCGGGGGGCCGGGAGACCCAGTACTTC
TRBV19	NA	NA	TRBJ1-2	CASRVSSYGYTF	TGTGCCAGTAGAGTGTCCTCCTATGGCTACACCTTC
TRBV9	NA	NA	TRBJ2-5	CASSRGDREEETQYF	TGTGCCAGCAGCAGGGGAGACAGGGAGGAGGAGACCCAGTACTTC
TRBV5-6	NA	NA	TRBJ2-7	CASSFLSYEQYF	TGTGCCAGCAGCTTCCTTTCCTACGAGCAGTACTTC
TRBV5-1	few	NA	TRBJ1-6	CASSLVGGSPLHF	TGCGCCAGCAGCTTGGTGGGGGGCTCACCCCTCCACTTT
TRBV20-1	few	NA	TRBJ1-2	CMCGYNGYTF	TGCATGTGCGGGTACAATGGCTACACCTTC
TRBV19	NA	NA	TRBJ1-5	CASSMGRQVGGQPQHF	TGTGCCAGTAGTATGGGGAGGCAGGTTGGGGGTCAGCCCCAGCATTTT